This T cell receptor (beta chain) was sequenced in a study of cytomegalovirus exposure and HLA in healthy donors. A word on this clone: Antigen: not known.

Germline loops: CDR1 SGHRS, CDR2 YFSETQ. The CDR3 consists of 16 residues. V dropped 2 bases and J dropped 6; count of bases not matched to a gene: 8. Study-level points and caveats: Using a false discovery rate of 0.05, a later analysis showed that about 16,000 TCR beta sequences were associated with HLA alleles. Follow-up analysis later connected one missense variant in DCLRE1C with trimming of TCR beta V- and J-genes. Three chains tied to CMV proved CMV antigen-specific in vitro.

It was with 60 Vbeta and 13 Jbeta primers that the PCR ran. The method was immunoSEQ multiplex PCR; TCRdb's version includes in-frame clones alone and lacks a portion of them. Here the sample spans 85,000 to 130,000 clones, roughly 82% being singletons. This receptor was identified in a man in his forties or fifties in good health and CMV-seronegative. Sequenced material: PBMCs. V is TRBV5-1 and J is TRBJ2-2; 9 bases are a match to TRBD2. The CDR3 sequence is CASSFSGTSRAGELFF. CDR3 nucleotide sequence: TGCGCCAGCAGCTTTTCTGGGACTAGCCGCGCCGGGGAGCTGTTTTTT.